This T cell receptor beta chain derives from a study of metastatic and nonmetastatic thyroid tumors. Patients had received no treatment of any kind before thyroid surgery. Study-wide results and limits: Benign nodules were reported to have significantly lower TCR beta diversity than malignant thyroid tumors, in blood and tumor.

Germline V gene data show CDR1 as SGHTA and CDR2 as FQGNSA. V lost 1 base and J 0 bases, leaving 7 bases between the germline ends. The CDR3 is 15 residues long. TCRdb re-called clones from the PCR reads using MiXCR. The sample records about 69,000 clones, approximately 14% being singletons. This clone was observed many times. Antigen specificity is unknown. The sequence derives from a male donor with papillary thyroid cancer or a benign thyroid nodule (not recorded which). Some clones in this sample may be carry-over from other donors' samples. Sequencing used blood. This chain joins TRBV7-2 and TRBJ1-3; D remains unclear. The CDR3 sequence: CASSLDSASGNTIYF. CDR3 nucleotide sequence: TGTGCCAGCAGCTTAGACAGCGCCTCTGGAAACACCATATATTTT.